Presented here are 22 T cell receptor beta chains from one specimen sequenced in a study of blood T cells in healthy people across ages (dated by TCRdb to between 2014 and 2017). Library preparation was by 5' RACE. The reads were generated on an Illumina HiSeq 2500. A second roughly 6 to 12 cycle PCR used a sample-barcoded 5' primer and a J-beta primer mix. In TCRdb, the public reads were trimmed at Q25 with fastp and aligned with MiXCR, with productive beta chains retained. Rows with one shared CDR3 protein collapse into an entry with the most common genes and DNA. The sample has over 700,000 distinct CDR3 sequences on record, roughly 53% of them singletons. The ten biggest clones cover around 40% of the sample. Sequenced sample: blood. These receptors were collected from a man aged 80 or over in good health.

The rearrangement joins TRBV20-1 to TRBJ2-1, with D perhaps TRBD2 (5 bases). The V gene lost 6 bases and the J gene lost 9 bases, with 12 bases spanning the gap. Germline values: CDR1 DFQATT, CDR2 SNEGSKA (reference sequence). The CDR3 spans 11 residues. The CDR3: CSANLGLEQFF. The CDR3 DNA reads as TGCAGTGCAAACCTAGGACTTGAGCAGTTCTTC.

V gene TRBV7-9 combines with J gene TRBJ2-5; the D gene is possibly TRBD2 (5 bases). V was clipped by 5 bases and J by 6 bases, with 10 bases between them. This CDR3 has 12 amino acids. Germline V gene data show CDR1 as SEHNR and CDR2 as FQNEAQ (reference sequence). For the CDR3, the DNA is TGTGCCAGCAGCCCTAGCCCCAAGACCCAGTACTTC. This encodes CASSPSPKTQYF. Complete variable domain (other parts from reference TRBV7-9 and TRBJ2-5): DTGVSQNPRHKITKRGQNVTFRCDPISEHNRLYWYRQTLGQGPEFLTYFQNEAQLEKSRLLSDRFSAERPKGSFSTLEIQRTEQGDSAMYLCASSPSPKTQYFGPGTRLLVL.

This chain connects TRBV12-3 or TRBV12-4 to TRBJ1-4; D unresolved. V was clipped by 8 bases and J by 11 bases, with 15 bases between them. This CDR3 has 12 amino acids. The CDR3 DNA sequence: TGTGCCAGCGCCATCGAGGGTTGCAAACTGTTTTTT. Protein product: CASAIEGCKLFF.

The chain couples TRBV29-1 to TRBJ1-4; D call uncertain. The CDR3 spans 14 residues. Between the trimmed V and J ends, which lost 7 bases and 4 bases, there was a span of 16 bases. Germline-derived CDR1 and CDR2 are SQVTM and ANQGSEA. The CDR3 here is CSARAGGGNEKLFF. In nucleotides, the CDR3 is TGCAGCGCTCGGGCAGGAGGTGGTAATGAAAAACTGTTTTTT.

CDR3 in amino acids: CSVERGGTGYGYTF. The CDR3, as DNA: TGCAGCGTTGAACGAGGGGGGACCGGCTATGGCTACACCTTC. The V call is TRBV29-1, the J call TRBJ1-2, with a possible D match to TRBD1 (6 bases). Between the trimmed V and J ends, which lost 2 bases and 4 bases, there was a span of 14 bases. Per the germline V gene, CDR1 is SQVTM and CDR2 is ANQGSEA. The CDR3 extends over 14 amino acids.

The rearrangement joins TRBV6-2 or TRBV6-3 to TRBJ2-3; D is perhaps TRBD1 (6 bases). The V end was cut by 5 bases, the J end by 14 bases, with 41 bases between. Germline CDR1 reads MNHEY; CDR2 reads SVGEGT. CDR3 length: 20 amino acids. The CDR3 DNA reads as TGTGCCAGCAGTCACAAACAGCCGGGACAAAAATGGACGGGTCACAGAGACGCGTATTTT. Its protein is CASSHKQPGQKWTGHRDAYF.

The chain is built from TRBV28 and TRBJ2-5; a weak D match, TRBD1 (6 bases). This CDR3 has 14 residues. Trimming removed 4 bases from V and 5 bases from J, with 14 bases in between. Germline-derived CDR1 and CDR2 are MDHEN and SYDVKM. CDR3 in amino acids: CASSSTGLMETQYF. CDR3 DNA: TGTGCCAGCAGTTCGACAGGATTAATGGAGACCCAGTACTTC.

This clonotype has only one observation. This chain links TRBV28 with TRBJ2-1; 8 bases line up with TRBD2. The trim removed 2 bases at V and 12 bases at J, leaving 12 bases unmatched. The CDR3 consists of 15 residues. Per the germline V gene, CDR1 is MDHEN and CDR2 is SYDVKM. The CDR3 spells CASSLGTSGARWQFF. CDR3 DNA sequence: TGTGCCAGCAGTTTAGGGACTAGTGGGGCCCGTTGGCAGTTCTTC. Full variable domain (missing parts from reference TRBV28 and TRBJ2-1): DVKVTQSSRYLVKRTGEKVFLECVQDMDHENMFWYRQDPGLGLRLIYFSYDVKMKEKGDIPEGYSVSREKKERFSLILESASTNQTSMYLCASSLGTSGARWQFFGPGTRLTVL.

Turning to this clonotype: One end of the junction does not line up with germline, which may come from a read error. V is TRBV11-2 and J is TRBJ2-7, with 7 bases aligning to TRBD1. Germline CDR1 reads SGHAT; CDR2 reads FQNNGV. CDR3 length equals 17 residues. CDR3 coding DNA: TGTGCCGGCAGCCGCTCGACCCAGGGGGTAGCGATATACGAGCAGTACTTC. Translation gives CAGSRSTQGVAIYEQYF.

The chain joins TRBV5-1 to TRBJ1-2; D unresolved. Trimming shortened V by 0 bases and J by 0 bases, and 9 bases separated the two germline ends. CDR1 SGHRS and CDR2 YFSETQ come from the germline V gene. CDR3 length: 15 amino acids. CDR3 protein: CASSLAVAANYGYTF. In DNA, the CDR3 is TGCGCCAGCAGCTTGGCAGTCGCGGCTAACTATGGCTACACCTTC.

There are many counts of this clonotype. CDR3 sequence (DNA): TGCAGCGTGGCCTATAGCAATCAGCCCCAGCATTTT. Protein sequence: CSVAYSNQPQHF. This chain links TRBV29-1 with TRBJ1-5, with D unresolved. This CDR3 has 12 residues. The V gene lost 6 bases and the J gene lost 0 bases, with 6 bases spanning the gap. Per germline, CDR1 SQVTM and CDR2 ANQGSEA.

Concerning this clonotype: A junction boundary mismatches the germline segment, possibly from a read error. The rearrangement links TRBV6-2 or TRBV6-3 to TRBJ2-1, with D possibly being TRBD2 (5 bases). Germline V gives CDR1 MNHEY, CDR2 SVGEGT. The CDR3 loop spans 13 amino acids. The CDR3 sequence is CVSSYRRVHEQFF. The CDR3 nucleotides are TGTGTCAGCAGTTACCGGCGGGTCCATGAGCAGTTCTTC.

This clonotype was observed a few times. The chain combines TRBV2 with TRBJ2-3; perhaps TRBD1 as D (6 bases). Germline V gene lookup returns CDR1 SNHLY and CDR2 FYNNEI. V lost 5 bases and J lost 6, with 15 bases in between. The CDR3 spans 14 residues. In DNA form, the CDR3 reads TGTGCCAGCAGTATACAGGGACGGGGCGATACGCAGTATTTT. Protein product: CASSIQGRGDTQYF. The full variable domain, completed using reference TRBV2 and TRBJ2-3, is EPEVTQTPSHQVTQMGQEVILRCVPISNHLYFYWYRQILGQKVEFLVSFYNNEISEKSEIFDDQFSVERPDGSNFTLKIRSTKLEDSAMYFCASSIQGRGDTQYFGPGTRLTVL.

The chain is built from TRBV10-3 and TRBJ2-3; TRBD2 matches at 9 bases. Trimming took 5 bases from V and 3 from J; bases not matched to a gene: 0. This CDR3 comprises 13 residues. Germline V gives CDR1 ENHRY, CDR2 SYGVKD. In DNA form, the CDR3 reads TGTGCCATCAGTACTAGCGGGACAGATACGCAGTATTTT. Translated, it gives CAISTSGTDTQYF.

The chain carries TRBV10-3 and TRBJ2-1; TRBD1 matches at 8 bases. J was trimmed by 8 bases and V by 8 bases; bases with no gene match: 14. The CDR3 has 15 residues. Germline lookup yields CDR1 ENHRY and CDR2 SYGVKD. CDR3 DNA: TGTGCCATCTCCGGTCGACAGGGGAATATCGATGAGCAGTTCTTC. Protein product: CAISGRQGNIDEQFF.

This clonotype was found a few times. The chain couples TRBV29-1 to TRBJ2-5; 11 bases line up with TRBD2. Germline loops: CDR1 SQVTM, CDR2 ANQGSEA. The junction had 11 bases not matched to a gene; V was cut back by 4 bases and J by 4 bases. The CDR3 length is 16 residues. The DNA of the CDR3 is TGCAGCGTTGGAGGGATAGCGGGAGGGTCCGTAGAGACCCAGTACTTC. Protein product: CSVGGIAGGSVETQYF. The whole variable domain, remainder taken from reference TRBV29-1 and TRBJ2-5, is SAVISQKPSRDICQRGTSLTIQCQVDSQVTMMFWYRQQPGQSLTLIATANQGSEATYESGFVIDKFPISRPNLTFSTLTVSNMSPEDSSIYLCSVGGIAGGSVETQYFGPGTRLLVL.

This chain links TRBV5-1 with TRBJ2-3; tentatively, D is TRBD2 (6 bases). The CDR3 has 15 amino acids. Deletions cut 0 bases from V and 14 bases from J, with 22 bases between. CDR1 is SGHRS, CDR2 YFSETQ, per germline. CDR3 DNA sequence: TGCGCCAGCAGCTTGGAGCGGGCACCCGAGGGATACGCGTATTTT. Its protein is CASSLERAPEGYAYF. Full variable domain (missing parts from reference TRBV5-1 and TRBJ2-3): KAGVTQTPRYLIKTRGQQVTLSCSPISGHRSVSWYQQTPGQGLQFLFEYFSETQRNKGNFPGRFSGRQFSNSRSEMNVSTLELGDSALYLCASSLERAPEGYAYFGPGTRLTVL.

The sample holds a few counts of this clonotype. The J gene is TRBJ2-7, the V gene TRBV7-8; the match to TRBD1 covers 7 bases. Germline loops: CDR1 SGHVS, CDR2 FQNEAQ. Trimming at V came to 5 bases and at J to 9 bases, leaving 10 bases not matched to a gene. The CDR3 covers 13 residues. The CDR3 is CASSATGTAGQYF. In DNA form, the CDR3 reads TGTGCCAGCAGCGCCACCGGGACAGCTGGGCAGTACTTC.

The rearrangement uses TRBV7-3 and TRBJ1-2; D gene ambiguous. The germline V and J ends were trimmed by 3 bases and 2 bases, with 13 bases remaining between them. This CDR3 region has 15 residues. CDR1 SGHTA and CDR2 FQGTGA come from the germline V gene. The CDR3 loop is CASSFSQEENYGYTF. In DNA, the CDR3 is TGTGCCAGCAGCTTCAGTCAGGAGGAGAACTATGGCTACACCTTC.

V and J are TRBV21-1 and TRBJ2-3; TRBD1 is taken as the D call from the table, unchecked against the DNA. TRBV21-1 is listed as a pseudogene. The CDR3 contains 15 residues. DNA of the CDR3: TGTGCCAGCAACGAACAGGGGTGCGAGCACAGATACGCGTATTTT. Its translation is CASNEQGCEHRYAYF.

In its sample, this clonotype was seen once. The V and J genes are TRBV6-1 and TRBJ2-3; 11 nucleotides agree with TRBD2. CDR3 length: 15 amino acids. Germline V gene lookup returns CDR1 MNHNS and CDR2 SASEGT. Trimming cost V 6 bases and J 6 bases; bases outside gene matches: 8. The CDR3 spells CASSVTSGMGDTQYF. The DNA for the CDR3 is TGTGCCAGCAGCGTGACTAGCGGGATGGGTGATACGCAGTATTTT.

The CDR3 spells CASSQVAARNRDNTEAFF. DNA of the CDR3: TGTGCCAGCAGCCAAGTAGCGGCCCGCAACAGGGACAACACTGAAGCTTTCTTT. This chain connects TRBV4-2 to TRBJ1-1; the D gene is possibly TRBD1 (6 bases). V lost 1 base and J 2 bases, leaving 20 bases between the germline ends. The CDR3 is made up of 18 amino acids. CDR1 and CDR2 (germline): LGHNA, YNFKEQ.